Given below is one T cell receptor beta chain in context. What it binds is unknown. Donors showed nominal health when sampled, although they likely had unrecorded immune exposures. This entry is derived from a study of cytomegalovirus exposure and HLA in healthy donors. The study's findings and limits: Most TCR sequences were uncommon, yet certain public TCRs appeared in many donors. It has been reported that TCR beta sequences accurately predicted the HLA-A and HLA-B alleles of most subjects. It was reported that the classifier diagnosed cytomegalovirus status with high specificity and sensitivity in both the original and validation cohorts.

The PCR employed 60 Vbeta primers together with 13 Jbeta primers. Profiled with immunoSEQ multiplex PCR; TCRdb holds only in-frame clones, not every one. The table shows 100,000 to 150,000 clones, with under 85% occurring only once. Germline V lookup: CDR1 LNHNV, CDR2 YYDKDF (reference sequence). CDR3 length equals 16 residues. Trimming at V came to 2 bases and at J to 8 bases, leaving 5 bases not matched to a gene. The source is a woman in her forties or fifties in good health and CMV-seropositive. Sequencing was carried out using PBMCs. The chain carries TRBV15 and TRBJ2-1; 14 bases match TRBD2. The CDR3 protein is CATSRYGLAGGDEQFF. The CDR3 DNA reads TGTGCCACCAGCAGATATGGACTAGCGGGGGGCGATGAGCAGTTCTTC.